A single sample is the source of the 12 T cell receptor beta chains below, sequenced in a study of PD-1 blockade in classical Hodgkin lymphoma. Assay: immunoSEQ multiplex PCR; the TCRdb copy retains only in-frame clones and omits some. The sample holds over 20,000 clones, about 73% seen once. Every patient was affected by relapse after autologous stem cell transplantation, while exposure to brentuximab vedotin was not uniform. The sequences come from peripheral blood mononuclear cells (PBMCs), collected before the second cycle of nivolumab. These receptors originate from a human donor with classical Hodgkin lymphoma.

J is TRBJ1-3 and V is TRBV25-1, with D perhaps TRBD1 (5 bases). Germline CDR1 is MGHDK and CDR2 is SYGVNS. CDR3 size: 13 residues. V was pared by 6 bases and J by 0 bases, with 6 bases between. CDR3 DNA: TGTGCCAGCAGACAGGCCTCTGGAAACACCATATATTTT. Protein product: CASRQASGNTIYF.

This clone was detected only once. This chain uses TRBV6-5 with TRBJ1-4, with 10 bases matching TRBD1. Trimming removed 6 bases from V and 5 bases from J; junction bases left unmatched: 6. This CDR3 is 15 amino acids long. The V gene's germline CDR1 is MNHEY and CDR2 SVGAGI. The CDR3 DNA is TGTGCCAGCAGGGGCCAGGACAGGGGGAATGAAAAACTGTTTTTT. Translating it yields CASRGQDRGNEKLFF.

In its sample, this clone was seen a few times. J is TRBJ2-1 and V is TRBV29-1; 7 bases agree with TRBD2. Germline V gene sequence: CDR1 SQVTM, CDR2 ANQGSEA. Germline trimming cut 6 bases from V and 8 bases from J; bases unmatched to any gene: 13. The CDR3 has 14 amino acids. The CDR3 spells CSVTGTTPWDEQFF. CDR3 sequence (DNA): TGCAGCGTAACCGGGACTACGCCTTGGGATGAGCAGTTCTTC.

The CDR3 sequence: CASSATPGTSFEQFF. The CDR3 coding sequence is TGTGCCAGCAGCGCTACCCCCGGGACTAGCTTTGAGCAGTTCTTC. The chain uses TRBV6-5 and TRBJ2-1; 9 bases align to TRBD2. This CDR3 comprises 15 residues. Germline V lookup: CDR1 MNHEY, CDR2 SVGAGI. V was clipped by 6 bases and J by 9 bases; unmatched bases: 12.

The chain combines TRBV15 with TRBJ2-5; 12 bases line up with TRBD2. This CDR3 has 13 residues. Germline CDR1 is LNHNV and CDR2 is YYDKDF (reference sequence). The ends lost 7 bases at V and 4 bases at J; junction bases unmatched: 1. The DNA of the CDR3 is TGTGCCACCAAGGGACTAGCGGGAGAGACCCAGTACTTC. Translation: CATKGLAGETQYF.

The rearrangement joins TRBV4-1 to TRBJ2-1; 12 bases agree with TRBD1. Germline V gene lookup returns CDR1 MGHRA and CDR2 YSYEKL. Trimming removed 2 bases from V and 8 bases from J; junction bases left unmatched: 4. The CDR3 runs 15 residues. CDR3 DNA: TGCGCCAGCAGCCAACCCGGGACAGGGGGCTATGAGCAGTTCTTC. This sequence encodes CASSQPGTGGYEQFF.

On this clone: A read error may produce the germline difference seen at one junction end. The CDR3, as DNA: TGTGCCAGCAGCTTAGGAGGCGGACAGGTCACTGAGGCTTTCTTT. Protein product: CASSLGGGQVTEAFF. J is TRBJ1-1 and V is TRBV7-2; TRBD1 matches 7 bases. CDR3 length equals 15 residues. Germline values: CDR1 SGHTA, CDR2 FQGNSA.

This clone turned up a few times. The rearrangement links TRBV19 to TRBJ1-5; 7 bases match TRBD1. The CDR3 is 16 residues long. The J segment lost 5 bases and the V segment lost 10 bases, leaving 17 bases of the junction unmatched. Germline V lookup: CDR1 LNHDA, CDR2 SQIVND (reference sequence). The CDR3 DNA reads TGTGCCACCCGGAGTAGGGGGCGGGGGTCAGATCAGCCCCAGCATTTT. This translates into CATRSRGRGSDQPQHF.

This clone was counted once. This rearrangement joins TRBV5-1 to TRBJ2-7; 7 nucleotides agree with TRBD2. The CDR3 has 15 amino acids. CDR1 is SGHRS, CDR2 YFSETQ, per germline. V lost 0 bases and J lost 2; bases outside the gene matches: 5. The chain's CDR3 is CASSLGAGETYEQYF. The CDR3 nucleotides read TGCGCCAGCAGCTTGGGGGCGGGAGAAACCTACGAGCAGTACTTC.

This clone came up a few times. The rearrangement links TRBV9 to TRBJ1-1, with TRBD1 as a possible D gene (5 bases). The CDR3 has 12 residues. The germline V and J ends were trimmed by 0 bases and 8 bases, with 8 bases remaining between them. Germline CDR1 reads SGDLS; CDR2 reads YYNGEE. The CDR3 reads CASSVVREEAFF. The CDR3 bases are TGTGCCAGCAGCGTAGTCAGGGAGGAAGCTTTCTTT.

This sequence joins TRBV7-9 and TRBJ2-2, with 10 positions matching TRBD2. CDR3 length: 17 residues. Germline-derived CDR1 and CDR2 are SEHNR and FQNEAQ (reference sequence). V lost 4 bases and J lost 6; bases outside the gene matches: 11. CDR3 nucleotide sequence: TGTGCCAGCAGCTGGGGGGTCAGCGGGAGGGCCGCCGGGGAGCTGTTTTTT. This sequence encodes CASSWGVSGRAAGELFF.

The chain links TRBV5-6 to TRBJ1-5; tentative D call: TRBD1 (5 bases). V lost 1 base, J lost 7 bases, and 12 bases lay in between. Germline lookup yields CDR1 SGHDT and CDR2 YYEEEE. CDR3 size: 14 residues. The CDR3: CASSLRGVGQPQHF. For the CDR3, the DNA is TGTGCCAGCAGCTTGAGAGGGGTAGGCCAGCCCCAGCATTTT.